Shown below are 18 T cell receptor beta chains from a single sample sequenced in a study of blood T cell repertoires in COVID-19. Method: immunoSEQ multiplex PCR; TCRdb's copy keeps in-frame clones and lacks some. Altogether about 210,000 clones are present, about nine tenths being singletons, with the ten largest covering about 5%. The sample was peripheral blood. Receptors were obtained from a woman in her thirties or forties with acute or convalescent COVID-19.

The chain couples TRBV3-1 (or the pseudogene TRBV3-2) to TRBJ2-2, with D possibly matching TRBD2 (6 bases). Trimming removed 1 base from V and 5 bases from J, with 14 bases in between. The germline CDR1 and CDR2 sequences are LGHDT and YNNKEL (reference sequence). The CDR3 covers 16 residues. DNA of the CDR3: TGTGCCAGCAGCCAAGTATCGGGGAGGTCAACCGGGGAGCTGTTTTTT. It is translated as CASSQVSGRSTGELFF.

The V gene is TRBV6-5, the J gene TRBJ1-5; D gene uncertain. The germline gives CDR1 MNHEY, CDR2 SVGAGI. The CDR3 is made up of 13 amino acids. V gave up 5 bases and J gave up 8 bases, with 13 bases separating them. CDR3 in amino acids: CASSINRLKPQHF. For the CDR3, the DNA is TGTGCCAGCAGTATTAACCGGTTAAAGCCCCAGCATTTT.

Concerning this clone: Different DNA sequences within this sample yield the same CDR3. The V gene is TRBV6-5, the J gene TRBJ1-4; D is unresolved. V gave up 0 bases and J gave up 0 bases, with 5 bases separating them. This CDR3 comprises 15 residues. From germline, CDR1 is MNHEY and CDR2 SVGAGI. This CDR3 is CASSYSGATNEKLFF. In DNA form, the CDR3 reads TGTGCCAGCAGTTACTCGGGAGCAACTAATGAAAAACTGTTTTTT.

This chain uses TRBV3-1 (or the pseudogene TRBV3-2) with TRBJ2-1; D is unclear. Trimming removed 4 bases from V and 4 bases from J, with 17 bases in between. From germline, CDR1 is LGHDT and CDR2 YNNKEL (reference sequence). The CDR3 length is 16 residues. The CDR3 DNA follows: TGTGCCAGCAGCCTTTATGCTAGTCGGGTTTACAATGAGCAGTTCTTC. Its translation: CASSLYASRVYNEQFF.

The rearrangement uses TRBV6-5 and TRBJ2-1, with 7 bases identical to TRBD2. Germline CDR1 MNHEY, CDR2 SVGAGI. V shed 8 bases, J shed 7 bases, and the junction held 2 bases outside the gene matches. The CDR3 consists of 11 residues. The CDR3 DNA sequence: TGTGCCAGCGGGGAGGGGAATGAGCAGTTCTTC. It codes for CASGEGNEQFF.

V gene TRBV27 combines with J gene TRBJ1-1; D is unresolved. Germline V gives CDR1 MNHEY, CDR2 SMNVEV (reference sequence). V shed 5 bases and J shed 4 bases, with 11 bases lying between them. The CDR3 extends over 13 amino acids. CDR3 region: CASSHPPGTEAFF. CDR3 nucleotides: TGTGCCAGCAGTCATCCCCCGGGCACTGAAGCTTTCTTT.

This clone showed up just once. V and J are TRBV13 and TRBJ2-3; 10 nucleotides agree with TRBD2. Germline CDR1 and CDR2: PRHDT and FYEKMQ (reference sequence). The CDR3 spans 19 residues. With 1 base clipped from V and 3 bases from J, the junction kept 13 bases outside the gene matches. The CDR3 DNA reads TGTGCCAGCAGCTTAGTGCCCAGCGGGGGGGGGAAAAATACAGATACGCAGTATTTT. Translating gives CASSLVPSGGGKNTDTQYF. The whole variable domain, remainder taken from reference TRBV13 and TRBJ2-3, is AAGVIQSPRHLIKEKRETATLKCYPIPRHDTVYWYQQGPGQDPQFLISFYEKMQSDKGSIPDRFSAQQFSDYHSELNMSSLELGDSALYFCASSLVPSGGGKNTDTQYFGPGTRLTVL.

The V and J genes are TRBV3-1 (or the pseudogene TRBV3-2) and TRBJ1-3, with D possibly matching TRBD1 (5 bases). Trimming stripped 1 base from V and 2 bases from J, with 12 bases between. This CDR3 is built from 16 residues. CDR1 and CDR2 from the germline V gene are LGHDT and YNNKEL (reference sequence). The CDR3 nucleotides read TGTGCCAGCAGCCAAGGGTCAGGGTGGGCTGGAAACACCATATATTTT. This translates into CASSQGSGWAGNTIYF.

The chain uses TRBV24-1 and TRBJ2-5; weak D call: TRBD1 (5 bases). The CDR3 is 14 residues long. Trimming took 3 bases from V and 1 from J, leaving 8 bases between them. Germline V gives CDR1 KGHDR, CDR2 SFDVKD. The CDR3 loop reads CATSDVDSQETQYF. The CDR3 coding sequence is TGTGCCACCAGTGATGTCGACAGCCAAGAGACCCAGTACTTC.

The gene calls are TRBV7-8 and TRBJ2-3, with TRBD1 as a possible D gene (5 bases). From germline, CDR1 is SGHVS and CDR2 FQNEAQ. This CDR3 region has 16 residues. Trimming pared 4 bases from V and 1 base from J, leaving 15 bases between. The CDR3 DNA sequence: TGTGCCAGCAGCTATAGTAGGGGATTTCGCACAGATACGCAGTATTTT. It specifies CASSYSRGFRTDTQYF. Using reference TRBV7-8 and TRBJ2-3 for the parts outside the CDR3, the full variable domain is GAGVSQSPRYKVAKRGQDVALRCDPISGHVSLFWYQQALGQGPEFLTYFQNEAQLDKSGLPSDRFFAERPEGSVSTLKIQRTQQEDSAVYLCASSYSRGFRTDTQYFGPGTRLTVL.

This clone was seen once. The chain combines TRBV7-3 with TRBJ2-5; 8 bases are a match to TRBD2. V trimming: 1 base; J trimming: 2 bases; junction bases outside the gene matches: 3. The V gene's germline CDR1 is SGHTA and CDR2 FQGTGA. The CDR3 has 15 amino acids. CDR3 bases: TGTGCCAGCAGCTTAAATGCGGGGGGACAAGAGACCCAGTACTTC. Residues: CASSLNAGGQETQYF.

The V and J genes are TRBV6-6 and TRBJ1-2; 11 nucleotides line up with TRBD1. The CDR3 has 19 residues. Looked up from germline, CDR1 is MNHNY and CDR2 is SVGAGI (reference sequence). V trimming: 5 bases; J trimming: 4 bases; junction bases outside the gene matches: 18. The CDR3 spells CASSPPRGTGGKGGYGYTF. The CDR3 region has the DNA TGTGCCAGCAGTCCCCCCCGAGGGACAGGGGGAAAAGGGGGCTATGGCTACACCTTC.

V and J are TRBV6-5 and TRBJ2-7; D unresolved. Germline CDR1 reads MNHEY; CDR2 reads SVGAGI. Trimming cost V 0 bases and J 2 bases, with 11 bases left between them. The CDR3 length is 15 residues. The CDR3 region is CASSYSRQSTYEQYV. CDR3 in DNA: TGTGCCAGCAGTTACTCGAGGCAGTCGACCTACGAGCAGTACGTC.

The gene calls are TRBV6-2 or TRBV6-3 and TRBJ2-7; TRBD1 matches at 9 bases. The CDR3 is 20 residues long. The V segment lost 6 bases and the J segment 3 bases; nucleotides outside the gene matches: 24. Germline CDR1 reads MNHEY; CDR2 reads SVGEGT. This chain's CDR3 is CASSHHPTGTGNIRGYEQYV. Here the CDR3 DNA reads TGTGCCAGCAGCCATCACCCTACCGGGACAGGGAACATCCGGGGCTACGAGCAGTACGTC.

This clone came up once. The V and J genes are TRBV19 and TRBJ1-6; 9 positions match TRBD1. V trimming: 5 bases; J trimming: 8 bases; junction bases outside the gene matches: 4. The CDR3 has 14 amino acids. The V gene's germline CDR1 is LNHDA and CDR2 SQIVND (reference sequence). The CDR3 here is CASSRQGGDSPLHF. In nucleotides, the CDR3 is TGTGCCAGTAGTCGACAGGGGGGGGATTCACCCCTCCACTTT.

The chain recombines TRBV7-2 with TRBJ2-3, with 11 bases that match TRBD2. This CDR3 has 16 amino acids. Germline CDR1 reads SGHTA; CDR2 reads FQGNSA. The V gene end was trimmed by 4 bases and the J gene end by 6 bases; junction bases not matched to a gene: 9. CDR3 nucleotides: TGTGCCAGCAGCTCCGATAGCGGGGGGGTTAGCGATACGCAGTATTTT. This sequence encodes CASSSDSGGVSDTQYF.

V usage is TRBV18 and J usage is TRBJ1-1; D possibly corresponds to TRBD1 (6 bases). CDR1 and CDR2 (germline): KGHSH, LQKENI. The V and J ends lost 4 bases and 5 bases respectively, with 11 bases between them. This CDR3 is 13 amino acids long. CDR3 region: CASSRLTGTEAFF. CDR3 coding DNA: TGTGCCAGCTCACGCCTGACAGGTACTGAAGCTTTCTTT.

J is TRBJ1-4 and V is TRBV21-1. TRBV21-1 is recorded as a pseudogene. CDR3 length: 16 amino acids. CDR3: CASSKEDRDTNEKLFF. The CDR3 DNA is TGTGCCAGCAGCAAAGAGGACCGGGATACTAATGAAAAACTGTTTTTT.